The 25 T cell receptor beta chains presented below share a single source sample, sequenced in a study of T cell repertoires in cytomegalovirus infection. TCRdb independently ran MiXCR on the reads; one entry per CDR3 protein. This table holds about 460,000 distinct CDR3 sequences, 10% to 12% found once. Sequencing was performed on PBMCs. These receptors came from a human donor in good health (CMV status not recorded). Some clones in this sample may be carry-over from other donors' samples.

V usage is TRBV29-1 and J usage is TRBJ1-2; TRBD1 might be the D (5 bases). This CDR3 is 13 amino acids long. The germline V gene encodes CDR1 SQVTM and CDR2 ANQGSEA. Deletions cut 7 bases from V and 4 bases from J, with 16 bases between. The CDR3 protein is CSADGGTLYGYTF. CDR3 nucleotides: TGCAGCGCCGACGGGGGGACCCTCTATGGCTACACCTTC.

The chain links TRBV15 to TRBJ2-5; 14 bases line up with TRBD2. The J segment lost 2 bases and the V segment lost 0 bases, leaving 5 bases of the junction unmatched. Germline V gives CDR1 LNHNV, CDR2 YYDKDF (reference sequence). The CDR3 extends over 18 amino acids. Here the CDR3 reads CATSRDGTSGGVQETQYF. DNA of the CDR3: TGTGCCACCAGCAGAGATGGGACTAGCGGGGGAGTACAAGAGACCCAGTACTTC.

In this sample, this clonotype turned up many times. This chain uses TRBV5-4 with TRBJ2-5, with D perhaps matching TRBD1 (6 bases). CDR1 and CDR2 (germline): SGHNT, YYREEE (reference sequence). This CDR3 comprises 12 residues. Trimming cost V 6 bases and J 4 bases, with 10 bases left between them. The CDR3 bases are TGTGCCAGCAACCGACAGGCAGAGACCCAGTACTTC. This encodes CASNRQAETQYF.

This clonotype was seen at least ten times. The J gene is TRBJ2-1, the V gene TRBV4-2, with TRBD2 matching over 13 bases. CDR1 is LGHNA and CDR2 is YNFKEQ in the germline V gene. The CDR3 has 21 amino acids. V trimming: 5 bases; J trimming: 0 bases; junction bases outside the gene matches: 16. The CDR3 sequence is CASSFQGSGLAGLDSYNEQFF. CDR3 bases: TGTGCCAGCAGCTTCCAAGGGTCGGGACTAGCGGGATTGGACTCCTACAATGAGCAGTTCTTC.

This clonotype was detected many times. In nucleotides, the CDR3 is TGCAGTGCTAGCCAACCACCCGACAGGATTAACACTGAAGCTTTCTTT. It specifies CSASQPPDRINTEAFF. This chain links TRBV20-1 with TRBJ1-1; tentative D call: TRBD1 (6 bases). From germline, CDR1 is DFQATT and CDR2 SNEGSKA (reference sequence). The CDR3 is 16 residues long. V gave up 3 bases and J gave up 2 bases, with 19 bases separating them.

This clonotype has only one observation. This chain links TRBV14 with TRBJ2-7; D gene ambiguous. V was trimmed by 1 base and J by 12 bases, leaving 13 bases between them. This CDR3 is built from 12 residues. The germline CDR1 and CDR2 sequences are SGHDN and FVKESK. The CDR3 loop is CASSQVSGLVYF. The CDR3 DNA sequence: TGTGCCAGCAGCCAAGTTTCAGGCTTGGTGTACTTC.

Comments on this clonotype: An end of the junction does not agree with germline; a read error may underlie this. V gene TRBV7-2 combines with J gene TRBJ1-2, with D hard to call. The CDR3 runs 13 residues. CDR1 SGHTA and CDR2 FQGNSA come from the germline V gene. CDR3 amino acids: CSSSPRVGYVYTF. CDR3 bases: TGTTCCAGCAGCCCTCGGGTGGGATATGTCTACACCTTC.

This clonotype showed up many times. The chain uses TRBV7-9 and TRBJ1-4, with 7 bases aligning to TRBD1. CDR3 length: 15 amino acids. The germline gives CDR1 SEHNR, CDR2 FQNEAQ (reference sequence). Unmatched junction bases numbered 9, after V lost 4 bases and J lost 7 bases. This chain's CDR3 is CASSSDRDGGEKLFF. The CDR3 coding sequence is TGTGCCAGCAGCTCAGACAGGGACGGTGGTGAAAAACTGTTTTTT.

This clonotype occurred many times. The J gene is TRBJ2-3, the V gene TRBV7-6; D unresolved. The V gene lost 3 bases and the J gene lost 0 bases, with 13 bases spanning the gap. The CDR3 extends over 16 amino acids. The germline V gene encodes CDR1 SGHVS and CDR2 FNYEAQ. CDR3 in amino acids: CASSFPLGRSTDTQYF. DNA of the CDR3: TGTGCCAGCAGCTTCCCCTTGGGCCGAAGCACAGATACGCAGTATTTT.

This clonotype has at least ten counts. The chain employs TRBV4-1 and TRBJ2-5, with 7 bases identical to TRBD2. Trimming removed 0 bases from V and 6 bases from J; junction bases left unmatched: 10. This CDR3 region has 16 residues. Germline V gene data show CDR1 as MGHRA and CDR2 as YSYEKL. The CDR3 DNA follows: TGCGCCAGCAGCCAAGAAGATCTTAGCGGGTGGCAGACCCAGTACTTC. Its translation is CASSQEDLSGWQTQYF.

The chain joins TRBV20-1 to TRBJ2-5; 16 bases map to TRBD2. Germline CDR1 reads DFQATT; CDR2 reads SNEGSKA (reference sequence). This CDR3 is 16 amino acids long. V shed 4 bases and J 4 bases; nucleotides not matched to a gene: 6. In DNA, the CDR3 is TGCAGTGCTATCGGGACTAGCGGGAGGGCTGGAGAGACCCAGTACTTC. Translating it yields CSAIGTSGRAGETQYF.

This rearrangement joins TRBV29-1 to TRBJ1-4; D unclear. CDR1 is SQVTM and CDR2 is ANQGSEA in the germline V gene. This CDR3 has 15 amino acids. V dropped 5 bases and J dropped 2 bases, with 15 bases sitting between them. Here the CDR3 reads CSVPPLGRTNEKLFF. Written as DNA, the CDR3 is TGCAGCGTTCCCCCATTGGGGAGGACTAATGAAAAACTGTTTTTT.

Written as DNA, the CDR3 is TGTGCCAGCAGCCAGACAGGGGGGACAACTAATGAAAAACTGTTTTTT. As protein: CASSQTGGTTNEKLFF. J is TRBJ1-4 and V is TRBV7-9; TRBD1 matches at 9 bases. With V trimmed by 5 bases and J by 0 bases, 4 bases remained unmatched. CDR3 length: 16 amino acids. CDR1 is SEHNR, CDR2 FQNEAQ, per germline (reference sequence). The variable domain in full, completed from reference TRBV7-9 and TRBJ1-4, reads DTGVSQNPRHKITKRGQNVTFRCDPISEHNRLYWYRQTLGQGPEFLTYFQNEAQLEKSRLLSDRFSAERPKGSFSTLEIQRTEQGDSAMYLCASSQTGGTTNEKLFFGSGTQLSVL.

This clonotype was recorded a few times. The rearrangement joins TRBV7-9 to TRBJ2-5; TRBD1 might be the D (5 bases). Germline V gene lookup returns CDR1 SEHNR and CDR2 FQNEAQ (reference sequence). Trimming cost V 1 base and J 3 bases, with 12 bases left between them. The CDR3 length is 15 residues. The CDR3, as DNA: TGTGCCAGCAGCTTAGGAGCAGGGTTGAAAGAGACCCAGTACTTC. It translates to CASSLGAGLKETQYF.

This rearrangement joins TRBV20-1 to TRBJ1-1; D possibly corresponds to TRBD1 (5 bases). In germline, CDR1 is DFQATT, CDR2 SNEGSKA (reference sequence). The CDR3 has 12 amino acids. Trimming took 5 bases from V and 8 from J, leaving 15 bases between them. The CDR3: CSASREGVEAFF. The CDR3 coding sequence is TGCAGTGCTTCCAGGGAGGGTGTCGAAGCTTTCTTT.

This clonotype was seen at least ten times. The chain carries TRBV7-9 and TRBJ1-2, with 9 bases that match TRBD1. Trimming took 6 bases from V and 6 from J; bases not matched to a gene: 8. CDR3 length equals 14 residues. Looked up from germline, CDR1 is SEHNR and CDR2 is FQNEAQ (reference sequence). CDR3 nucleotides: TGTGCCAGCAGACCTCCGGGACAGGGTCATGGCTACACCTTC. This sequence encodes CASRPPGQGHGYTF.

V usage is TRBV20-1 and J usage is TRBJ2-5; D remains unclear. Germline loops: CDR1 DFQATT, CDR2 SNEGSKA (reference sequence). The CDR3 length is 11 residues. V gave up 5 bases and J gave up 2 bases, with 6 bases separating them. The DNA for the CDR3 is TGCAGTGCTGTTTTACAAGAGACCCAGTACTTC. It encodes CSAVLQETQYF.

This clonotype was counted at least ten times. The rearrangement links TRBV12-3 or TRBV12-4 to TRBJ1-2, with D perhaps TRBD1 (5 bases). The CDR3 has 17 residues. The ends were cut back, 5 bases at V and 5 bases at J, with 24 bases in the middle. The CDR3 here is CASSIRSGFGLKYGYTF. Here the CDR3 DNA reads TGTGCCAGCAGTATCCGTTCAGGGTTTGGATTGAAATATGGCTACACCTTC.

Many counts were recorded for this clonotype. The rearrangement uses TRBV28 and TRBJ1-5, with 8 positions matching TRBD1. This CDR3 spans 16 amino acids. Germline V gene lookup returns CDR1 MDHEN and CDR2 SYDVKM. J lost 9 bases, V lost 4 bases, and 14 bases had no gene match. Written as DNA, the CDR3 is TGTGCCAGCAGTTCAACCCAGACAGGGGATGGTGGGCCCCAGCATTTT. Residues: CASSSTQTGDGGPQHF.

Ten or more counts support this clonotype. This chain connects TRBV7-2 to TRBJ2-2; TRBD1 agrees at 7 bases. V trimming: 4 bases; J trimming: 5 bases; junction bases outside the gene matches: 7. The CDR3 loop spans 15 amino acids. Germline V CDR1 and CDR2: SGHTA, FQGNSA. The CDR3: CASSSRQGWTGELFF. The CDR3 DNA reads as TGTGCCAGCAGCTCCAGACAGGGATGGACCGGGGAGCTGTTTTTT.

The rearrangement uses TRBV19 and TRBJ2-5; the D gene is possibly TRBD1 (5 bases). The V end lost 5 bases, the J end lost 0 bases, and 10 bases lay between the germline ends. The CDR3 covers 14 residues. The germline CDR1 and CDR2 sequences are LNHDA and SQIVND (reference sequence). This CDR3 reads CASSRQRNQETQYF. The DNA of the CDR3 is TGTGCCAGTAGTCGACAGAGAAACCAAGAGACCCAGTACTTC.

This clonotype has at least ten counts. The chain recombines TRBV7-3 with TRBJ2-1; TRBD2 matches 7 bases. V dropped 3 bases and J dropped 0; count of bases not matched to a gene: 14. The CDR3 consists of 19 residues. The germline gives CDR1 SGHTA, CDR2 FQGTGA. Here the CDR3 DNA reads TGTGCCAGCAGCTTCTTATCCAGCGGGATCCCTGACTCCTACAATGAGCAGTTCTTC. This codes for CASSFLSSGIPDSYNEQFF. The whole variable domain, filled in from reference TRBV7-3 and TRBJ2-1, reads GAGVSQTPSNKVTEKGKYVELRCDPISGHTALYWYRQSLGQGPEFLIYFQGTGAADDSGLPNDRFFAVRPEGSVSTLKIQRTERGDSAVYLCASSFLSSGIPDSYNEQFFGPGTRLTVL.

The rearrangement uses TRBV29-1 and TRBJ2-3; possibly TRBD2 for D (5 bases). Germline CDR1 SQVTM, CDR2 ANQGSEA. There are 11 residues in the CDR3. V was pared by 7 bases and J by 5 bases, with 10 bases between. CDR3 sequence: CSDLEGDTQYF. CDR3 bases: TGCAGCGACCTTGAGGGAGATACGCAGTATTTT.

This clonotype showed up many times. The chain links TRBV19 to TRBJ2-1; no firm D call. The germline gives CDR1 LNHDA, CDR2 SQIVND (reference sequence). This CDR3 spans 16 amino acids. Trimming left V 0 bases short and J 4 bases short, with 13 bases between. The CDR3 nucleotides read TGTGCCAGTAGTATAGAAGGGCCCCTATCTTACAATGAGCAGTTCTTC. Encoded protein: CASSIEGPLSYNEQFF.

This clonotype occurred a few times. This chain links TRBV29-1 with TRBJ1-1; D call uncertain. Looked up from germline, CDR1 is SQVTM and CDR2 is ANQGSEA. The CDR3 loop spans 13 amino acids. V was trimmed by 4 bases and J by 4 bases, leaving 13 bases between them. CDR3 protein: CSVVIGEGTEAFF. The DNA for the CDR3 is TGCAGCGTTGTAATTGGGGAAGGCACTGAAGCTTTCTTT.